This is a list of T cell receptor beta chains from one sample in a study of vaccination and CD4 T cells after COVID-19. Via MiXCR, TCRdb re-called the PCR reads, giving one row per CDR3 protein. The sample holds under 20,000 distinct CDR3 sequences; approximately 80% are singletons and the top ten take approximately 18%. The antigens for these receptors are not known. Sequencing used CD4+ T cells from blood, cultured in vitro, obtained after SARS-CoV-2 vaccination. The source of these receptors is a human donor who received a COVID-19 vaccine. CDR3s include the opening cysteine and the closing phenylalanine or tryptophan. Fields, in order: J gene, D gene, clone size, V gene, CDR3 DNA, CDR3 protein. A D gene is named only where the DNA matches it firmly. The listing skips clone size in some rows; elsewhere it reads once, few, many or a size class.

j_call: TRBJ1-5
d_call: .
clone_size: .
v_call: TRBV24-1
cdr3_nt: TGTGCCACCAGTGCCCGAGGAGGCAGAGATCAGCCCCAGCATTTT
cdr3_aa: CATSARGGRDQPQHF

j_call: TRBJ2-3
d_call: .
clone_size: .
v_call: TRBV19
cdr3_nt: TGTGCCAGTAGTCTCCGGACAGGCGGGGGGATCCCCGATACTATCACAGATACGCAGTATTTT
cdr3_aa: CASSLRTGGGIPDTITDTQYF

j_call: TRBJ2-7
d_call: .
clone_size: .
v_call: TRBV10-1
cdr3_nt: TGCGCCAGCAGTGAGATGACAGGTTCCTACGAGCAGTACTTC
cdr3_aa: CASSEMTGSYEQYF

j_call: TRBJ1-6
d_call: .
clone_size: .
v_call: TRBV12-3/TRBV12-4
cdr3_nt: TGTGCCAGCAGTTTACGTCTTTATAATTCACCCCTCCACTTT
cdr3_aa: CASSLRLYNSPLHF

j_call: TRBJ1-1
d_call: .
clone_size: .
v_call: TRBV19
cdr3_nt: TGTGCCAGTAGTATACCACAGGGTTGGGGCACTGAAGCTTTCTTT
cdr3_aa: CASSIPQGWGTEAFF

j_call: TRBJ1-2
d_call: .
clone_size: .
v_call: TRBV6-1
cdr3_nt: TGTGCCAGCACCTCGGGTGGGGCGATGGCCTATGGCTACACCTTC
cdr3_aa: CASTSGGAMAYGYTF

j_call: TRBJ1-2
d_call: TRBD1
clone_size: few
v_call: TRBV27
cdr3_nt: TGTGCCAGCAGTCCTGAGGGACAGCCGAATCCTAACTATGGCTACACCTTC
cdr3_aa: CASSPEGQPNPNYGYTF

j_call: TRBJ1-6
d_call: .
clone_size: .
v_call: TRBV6-5
cdr3_nt: TGTGCCAGCAGTTACATCCACTCCTATAATTCACCCCTCCACTTT
cdr3_aa: CASSYIHSYNSPLHF

j_call: TRBJ2-7
d_call: TRBD1
clone_size: .
v_call: TRBV12-3/TRBV12-4
cdr3_nt: TGTGCCAGCAAGCCCGACAGGGCCGAGCAGTACTTC
cdr3_aa: CASKPDRAEQYF

j_call: TRBJ2-2
d_call: .
clone_size: .
v_call: TRBV7-9
cdr3_nt: TGTGCCAGCACCATTAACAACGCCGGGGAGCTGTTTTTT
cdr3_aa: CASTINNAGELFF

j_call: TRBJ1-1
d_call: .
clone_size: .
v_call: TRBV10-1
cdr3_nt: TGCGCCAGCAGTGAGACAGGGAGGGACACTGAAGCTTTCTTT
cdr3_aa: CASSETGRDTEAFF

j_call: TRBJ1-5
d_call: .
clone_size: .
v_call: TRBV24-1
cdr3_nt: TGTGCCACCAGTGATTTGCTGTACGAGGGACCTCGCCCGGGGCCCCAGCATTTT
cdr3_aa: CATSDLLYEGPRPGPQHF

j_call: TRBJ2-3
d_call: TRBD2
clone_size: few
v_call: TRBV7-2
cdr3_nt: TGTGCCAGCAGCTTAGGGCGGACTAGCGGGGGCCCTGACACAGATACGCAGTATTTT
cdr3_aa: CASSLGRTSGGPDTDTQYF

j_call: TRBJ1-1
d_call: TRBD1
clone_size: few
v_call: TRBV6-5
cdr3_nt: TGTGCCAGCAGTTACCCTGGACAGGCCACCGAAGCTTTCTTT
cdr3_aa: CASSYPGQATEAFF

j_call: TRBJ1-6
d_call: .
clone_size: .
v_call: TRBV7-8
cdr3_nt: TGTGCCAGCAGCTTAGTGGGCAGTAATTCACCCCTCCACTTT
cdr3_aa: CASSLVGSNSPLHF

j_call: TRBJ1-2
d_call: TRBD1
clone_size: few
v_call: TRBV7-8
cdr3_nt: TGTGCCAGCAGCTTCTCCTACGTCGAGGGACAGGGGACGGATTTCTATGGCTACACCTTC
cdr3_aa: CASSFSYVEGQGTDFYGYTF

j_call: TRBJ1-6
d_call: .
clone_size: .
v_call: TRBV6-1
cdr3_nt: TGTGCCAGCAGTGGCCGCCAGGTGAATTCACCCCTCCACTTT
cdr3_aa: CASSGRQVNSPLHF

j_call: TRBJ1-3
d_call: .
clone_size: .
v_call: TRBV24-1
cdr3_nt: TGTGCCACCAGTCCGTCTGGAAACACCATATATTTT
cdr3_aa: CATSPSGNTIYF

j_call: TRBJ2-1
d_call: TRBD2
clone_size: .
v_call: TRBV20-1
cdr3_nt: TGCAGTGCTTATCCTAGCGGGGGCCCAATCTCCTACAATGAGCAGTTCTTC
cdr3_aa: CSAYPSGGPISYNEQFF

j_call: TRBJ2-5
d_call: TRBD2
clone_size: .
v_call: TRBV20-1
cdr3_nt: TGCAGTGCTAGTGAAGCGGGGGGTTCCTTGTTACTCCAGTACTTC
cdr3_aa: CSASEAGGSLLLQYF

j_call: TRBJ2-2
d_call: TRBD1
clone_size: .
v_call: TRBV9
cdr3_nt: TGTGCCAGCAGCCTCGGACAGGTTGGCGGGGAGCTGTTTTTT
cdr3_aa: CASSLGQVGGELFF

j_call: TRBJ1-1
d_call: .
clone_size: .
v_call: TRBV7-9
cdr3_nt: TGTGCCAGCAGCCGAATGGGGGGGGATTCGAACACTGAAGCTTTCTTT
cdr3_aa: CASSRMGGDSNTEAFF

j_call: TRBJ1-5
d_call: TRBD1
clone_size: few
v_call: TRBV15
cdr3_nt: TGTGCCACCAGCAGAGATGCACAGGGGATTCAGCTCCAGCATTTT
cdr3_aa: CATSRDAQGIQLQHF

j_call: TRBJ2-3
d_call: .
clone_size: few
v_call: TRBV15
cdr3_nt: TGTGCCACCAGCAGAGGTGGTCTAGCTAACACAGATACGCAGTATTTT
cdr3_aa: CATSRGGLANTDTQYF

j_call: TRBJ2-3
d_call: TRBD2
clone_size: .
v_call: TRBV11-2
cdr3_nt: TGTGCCAGCAGCTTAGGAGAGGGGGAGCGGGGGTGGACAGATACGCAGTATTTT
cdr3_aa: CASSLGEGERGWTDTQYF

j_call: TRBJ1-5
d_call: .
clone_size: .
v_call: TRBV19
cdr3_nt: TGTGCCAGTAGTATAGGTGGGGGCCAGCCCCAGCATTTT
cdr3_aa: CASSIGGGQPQHF

j_call: TRBJ1-2
d_call: .
clone_size: .
v_call: TRBV21-1
cdr3_nt: TGTGCCAGCAGCGACCGGGGAGGTTCGACTAGCTATGGCTACACCTTC
cdr3_aa: CASSDRGGSTSYGYTF

j_call: TRBJ2-7
d_call: TRBD1
clone_size: .
v_call: TRBV24-1
cdr3_nt: TGTGCCACCAGTGATCCGGGACAGGGGTCACCCTACGAGCAGTACTTC
cdr3_aa: CATSDPGQGSPYEQYF

j_call: TRBJ2-2
d_call: .
clone_size: .
v_call: TRBV5-6
cdr3_nt: TGTGCCAGCAGCTTGCCAGAACCCGGGGAGCTGTTTTTT
cdr3_aa: CASSLPEPGELFF

j_call: TRBJ1-1
d_call: TRBD1
clone_size: .
v_call: TRBV6-5
cdr3_nt: TGTGCCAGCAGTTACTCCGGACAGGGGTTCGGATCCGGCACTGAAGCTTTCTTT
cdr3_aa: CASSYSGQGFGSGTEAFF

j_call: TRBJ2-5
d_call: TRBD1
clone_size: .
v_call: TRBV2
cdr3_nt: TGTGCCAGCAGCGCCGGGACAGGGAGCCAAGAGACCCAGTACTTC
cdr3_aa: CASSAGTGSQETQYF

j_call: TRBJ2-2
d_call: .
clone_size: once
v_call: TRBV7-8
cdr3_nt: TGTGCCAGCAGCTTAAATTCTCTTGGGGCCGGGGAGCTGTTTTTT
cdr3_aa: CASSLNSLGAGELFF

j_call: TRBJ2-3
d_call: .
clone_size: once
v_call: TRBV24-1
cdr3_nt: TGTGCCACCAGTGATAATACAGATACGCAGTATTTT
cdr3_aa: CATSDNTDTQYF

j_call: TRBJ2-3
d_call: .
clone_size: .
v_call: TRBV7-9
cdr3_nt: TGTGCCAGCAGATCAACGCCGGGAGATACGCAGTATTTT
cdr3_aa: CASRSTPGDTQYF

j_call: TRBJ1-5
d_call: .
clone_size: .
v_call: TRBV20-1
cdr3_nt: TGCAGTGCTAGGCCCGTCCGGGGCCTGCGGAGCAATCAGCCCCAGCATTTT
cdr3_aa: CSARPVRGLRSNQPQHF

j_call: TRBJ1-6
d_call: TRBD1
clone_size: .
v_call: TRBV6-5
cdr3_nt: TGTGCCAGCAGTAAATCGACAGGGGAGAGCTCCTATAATTCACCCCTCCACTTT
cdr3_aa: CASSKSTGESSYNSPLHF

j_call: TRBJ1-5
d_call: .
clone_size: .
v_call: TRBV6-1
cdr3_nt: TGTGCCAGCAGTGTGGTAAAAAATCAGCCCCAGCATTTT
cdr3_aa: CASSVVKNQPQHF

j_call: TRBJ1-2
d_call: .
clone_size: .
v_call: TRBV6-5
cdr3_nt: TGTGCCAGCAGTTACCAACGTCTCTATGGCTACACCTTC
cdr3_aa: CASSYQRLYGYTF

j_call: TRBJ1-1
d_call: .
clone_size: .
v_call: TRBV12-3/TRBV12-4
cdr3_nt: TGTGCCAGCAGTTTATCGGGGGCGGCCACTGAAGCTTTCTTT
cdr3_aa: CASSLSGAATEAFF

j_call: TRBJ1-2
d_call: TRBD1
clone_size: .
v_call: TRBV27
cdr3_nt: TGTGCCAGCAGTTTAAAAGCAACAGGGGGCGCGGGTGGCTACACCTTC
cdr3_aa: CASSLKATGGAGGYTF

j_call: TRBJ1-1
d_call: .
clone_size: .
v_call: TRBV5-4
cdr3_nt: TGTGCCAGCCGCCGGGCCCAGAACACTGAAGCTTTCTTT
cdr3_aa: CASRRAQNTEAFF

j_call: TRBJ1-2
d_call: TRBD1
clone_size: .
v_call: TRBV7-9
cdr3_nt: TGTGCCAGCGGAGTCGCAGGGGGCAGTCGTGGCTACACCTTC
cdr3_aa: CASGVAGGSRGYTF

j_call: TRBJ1-5
d_call: TRBD1
clone_size: .
v_call: TRBV24-1
cdr3_nt: TGTGCCACCAGTGACCCGGGACAGCACAATCAGCCCCAGCATTTT
cdr3_aa: CATSDPGQHNQPQHF

j_call: TRBJ1-1
d_call: .
clone_size: few
v_call: TRBV2
cdr3_nt: TGTGCCAGCAGTGGGACATCTATGAACACTGAAGCTTTCTTT
cdr3_aa: CASSGTSMNTEAFF

j_call: TRBJ2-5
d_call: TRBD2
clone_size: .
v_call: TRBV11-3
cdr3_nt: TGTGCCAGCAGCCCCAAGGGCCTAGCGGGGGGGCAAGAGACCCAGTACTTC
cdr3_aa: CASSPKGLAGGQETQYF

j_call: TRBJ2-3
d_call: TRBD2
clone_size: .
v_call: TRBV5-4
cdr3_nt: TGTGCCAGCAGCTTGGCCGTGCGGGGGGGTAGCACAGATACGCAGTATTTT
cdr3_aa: CASSLAVRGGSTDTQYF

j_call: TRBJ2-7
d_call: .
clone_size: few
v_call: TRBV6-1
cdr3_nt: TGTGCCAGCAGTGGGACGGCCTACGAGCAGTACTTC
cdr3_aa: CASSGTAYEQYF

j_call: TRBJ1-1
d_call: .
clone_size: .
v_call: TRBV20-1
cdr3_nt: TGCAGTGCCTCGAGGACATTAATAAACACTGAAGCTTTCTTT
cdr3_aa: CSASRTLINTEAFF

j_call: TRBJ1-6
d_call: TRBD1
clone_size: .
v_call: TRBV18
cdr3_nt: TGTGCCAGCTCACCGAACAGGGGGCAGGATTCACCCCTCCACTTT
cdr3_aa: CASSPNRGQDSPLHF

j_call: TRBJ2-3
d_call: .
clone_size: once
v_call: TRBV7-2
cdr3_nt: TGTGCCAGCAGCTCAATCCGAGGGGGCACAGATACGCAGTATTTT
cdr3_aa: CASSSIRGGTDTQYF

j_call: TRBJ1-5
d_call: TRBD1
clone_size: .
v_call: TRBV20-1
cdr3_nt: TGCAGTGCTAAGCCAGGGGGCGGTCAGCCCCAGCATTTT
cdr3_aa: CSAKPGGGQPQHF

j_call: TRBJ2-1
d_call: TRBD2
clone_size: .
v_call: TRBV12-5
cdr3_nt: TGTGCTAGTGGCCTGGGGGGGTACAATGAGCAGTTCTTC
cdr3_aa: CASGLGGYNEQFF

j_call: TRBJ2-7
d_call: TRBD2
clone_size: .
v_call: TRBV20-1
cdr3_nt: TGCAGTGCTACCTGGACTAGCCGCTCCTACGAGCAGTACTTC
cdr3_aa: CSATWTSRSYEQYF

j_call: TRBJ1-2
d_call: .
clone_size: .
v_call: TRBV7-9
cdr3_nt: TGTGCCAGCAGCTTTTCGGCAGCTAACTATGGCTACACCTTC
cdr3_aa: CASSFSAANYGYTF

j_call: TRBJ2-3
d_call: TRBD2
clone_size: .
v_call: TRBV20-1
cdr3_nt: TGCAGTGCCCATCGCTCTAGCGGGGCTCCGGATACGCAGTATTTT
cdr3_aa: CSAHRSSGAPDTQYF